One and the same sample provided the 16 T cell receptor beta chains below, sequenced in a study of CD8+ T cells in alopecia areata. Once RNA had been extracted, it was reverse transcribed into cDNA to act as the sequencing template. Profiling relied on immunoSEQ multiplex PCR, and the TCRdb table lists in-frame clones only, not all of them. The sample has about 100,000 clones; 55% to 60% are singletons. The source material was NKG2D-low CD8+ T cells sorted from blood. These receptor sequences come from a human donor with alopecia areata.

The chain is built from TRBV15 and TRBJ2-1, with TRBD1 matching over 7 bases. The CDR3 is 19 residues long. The V segment lost 1 base and the J segment 0 bases; nucleotides outside the gene matches: 12. The V gene's germline CDR1 is LNHNV and CDR2 YYDKDF (reference sequence). CDR3 DNA: TGTGCCACCAGCAGAGTATTGATAGGGGGCGGCCCCTCCTACAATGAGCAGTTCTTC. Its protein is CATSRVLIGGGPSYNEQFF.

This clone was seen only a few times. J is TRBJ2-2 and V is TRBV11-2, with a possible D match to TRBD1 (6 bases). The CDR3 is 15 amino acids. V gave up 0 bases and J gave up 4 bases, with 9 bases separating them. Germline assignment: CDR1 SGHAT and CDR2 FQNNGV. Written as DNA, the CDR3 is TGTGCCAGCAGCTTAGATCTAGGGGGCACCGGGGAGCTGTTTTTT. Translation gives CASSLDLGGTGELFF.

The J gene is TRBJ2-3, the V gene TRBV9; D remains unclear. The V and J ends lost 0 bases and 2 bases respectively, with 13 bases between them. The CDR3 spans 16 residues. The germline gives CDR1 SGDLS, CDR2 YYNGEE. The CDR3 is CASSVDGTISTDTQYF. The CDR3 region has the DNA TGTGCCAGCAGCGTAGATGGAACCATATCCACAGATACGCAGTATTTT. Combining the CDR3 with reference TRBV9 and TRBJ2-3 gives the whole variable domain DSGVTQTPKHLITATGQRVTLRCSPRSGDLSVYWYQQSLDQGLQFLIQYYNGEERAKGNILERFSAQQFPDLHSELNLSSLELGDSALYFCASSVDGTISTDTQYFGPGTRLTVL.

The sample holds one count of this clone. The chain recombines TRBV13 with TRBJ2-1; no firm D call. This CDR3 has 17 amino acids. The germline CDR1 and CDR2 sequences are PRHDT and FYEKMQ (reference sequence). Trimming took off 4 bases at V and 0 bases at J, with 16 bases between the two ends. This CDR3 reads CASSSNSGASSYNEQFF. The CDR3 DNA follows: TGTGCCAGCAGCTCCAACTCAGGCGCTAGCTCCTACAATGAGCAGTTCTTC. Drawing the rest from reference TRBV13 and TRBJ2-1, the complete variable domain is AAGVIQSPRHLIKEKRETATLKCYPIPRHDTVYWYQQGPGQDPQFLISFYEKMQSDKGSIPDRFSAQQFSDYHSELNMSSLELGDSALYFCASSSNSGASSYNEQFFGPGTRLTVL.

This chain links TRBV28 with TRBJ2-1; 7 bases fit TRBD1. The CDR3 contains 14 residues. J lost 6 bases, V lost 5 bases, and 7 bases had no gene match. In germline, CDR1 is MDHEN, CDR2 SYDVKM. This chain's CDR3 is CASSRRDRPNEQFF. DNA for the CDR3: TGTGCCAGCAGTCGCCGGGACAGACCCAATGAGCAGTTCTTC.

This CDR3 reads CASSLLAEEQFF. CDR3 in DNA: TGTGCCAGCAGTTTGCTAGCGGAAGAGCAGTTCTTC. The chain joins TRBV6-5 to TRBJ2-1; TRBD2 agrees at 7 bases. J gave up 10 bases and V 4 bases, and 4 bases lay outside the gene matches. The CDR3 is 12 amino acids. Per germline, CDR1 MNHEY and CDR2 SVGAGI.

This chain uses TRBV13 with TRBJ2-7; the match to TRBD1 covers 8 bases. CDR3 size: 14 residues. With 5 bases clipped from V and 7 bases from J, the junction kept 10 bases outside the gene matches. CDR1 is PRHDT and CDR2 is FYEKMQ in the germline V gene (reference sequence). The CDR3 DNA sequence: TGTGCCAGCAGCCCCCCCCAGGGGGCGGGAGAGCAGTACTTC. Its translation is CASSPPQGAGEQYF.

This clone has only a few counts. This chain links TRBV28 with TRBJ2-2; a possible D gene is TRBD1 (5 bases). The ends were cut back, 11 bases at V and 2 bases at J, with 18 bases in the middle. Germline CDR1 is MDHEN and CDR2 is SYDVKM. This CDR3 has 15 amino acids. The CDR3 coding sequence is TGTGCCGCAGGTGGCGGACAAATAAACACCGGGGAGCTGTTTTTT. It codes for CAAGGGQINTGELFF.

For the CDR3, the DNA is TGTGCCAGCAGTTTCCCCCGGGCGCCTGACCACGAGCAGTACTTC. As protein: CASSFPRAPDHEQYF. The V call is TRBV28, the J call TRBJ2-7, with D unresolved. The CDR3 totals 15 residues. Germline lookup yields CDR1 MDHEN and CDR2 SYDVKM. V was shortened by 3 bases and J by 5 bases, with 17 bases between the two germline ends.

This chain links TRBV27 with TRBJ2-1; TRBD2 aligns across 8 bases. Looked up from germline, CDR1 is MNHEY and CDR2 is SMNVEV (reference sequence). V shed 8 bases and J 2 bases; nucleotides not matched to a gene: 11. The CDR3 loop spans 16 amino acids. This CDR3 reads CASASGTRGTYNEQFF. The DNA of the CDR3 is TGTGCCAGCGCCTCCGGGACTAGGGGGACCTACAATGAGCAGTTCTTC.

This clone was seen a handful of times. The chain employs TRBV28 and TRBJ1-1; D is uncertain. The germline V gene has CDR1 MDHEN and CDR2 SYDVKM. Trimming removed 6 bases from V and 3 bases from J, with 11 bases in between. The CDR3 sequence is 13 residues long. CDR3 amino acids: CASRIRSYTEAFF. The CDR3 nucleotides read TGTGCCAGCAGAATAAGGTCGTACACTGAAGCTTTCTTT.

This clone was observed a handful of times. The rearrangement joins TRBV29-1 to TRBJ2-7; 8 bases agree with TRBD2. Germline CDR1 is SQVTM and CDR2 is ANQGSEA. The CDR3 is made up of 12 amino acids. Trimming cost V 7 bases and J 0 bases; bases outside gene matches: 2. The CDR3 is CSGLAGSYEQYF. The CDR3 DNA reads as TGCAGCGGCCTAGCGGGCTCCTACGAGCAGTACTTC.

This chain links TRBV30 with TRBJ2-4, with TRBD2 matching over 9 bases. The junction had 3 bases not matched to a gene; V was cut back by 1 base and J by 8 bases. Germline CDR1 is GTSNPN and CDR2 is SVGIG (reference sequence). The CDR3 runs 13 residues. The CDR3: CAWSGIAGDIQYF. CDR3 nucleotide sequence: TGTGCCTGGAGTGGGATAGCGGGAGACATTCAGTACTTC.

This clone was detected only a few times. J is TRBJ2-1 and V is TRBV14, with TRBD2 identical over 9 bases. With 4 bases clipped from V and 4 bases from J, the junction kept 11 bases outside the gene matches. The CDR3 has 17 amino acids. CDR1 and CDR2 from the germline V gene are SGHDN and FVKESK. The CDR3 reads CASSPRAGGPRYNEQFF. The CDR3 DNA reads TGTGCCAGCAGCCCGCGGGCGGGAGGGCCACGTTACAATGAGCAGTTCTTC.

The chain has TRBV10-3 and TRBJ2-5, with D unresolved. The V gene lost 3 bases and the J gene lost 2 bases, with 7 bases spanning the gap. The CDR3 contains 13 residues. CDR1 is ENHRY and CDR2 is SYGVKD in the germline V gene. This CDR3 reads CAISEPGQETQYF. In nucleotides, the CDR3 is TGTGCCATCAGTGAACCAGGTCAAGAGACCCAGTACTTC.

V usage is TRBV30 and J usage is TRBJ2-2, with TRBD2 matching over 7 bases. Germline loops: CDR1 GTSNPN, CDR2 SVGIG (reference sequence). Losses at the gene ends were 5 bases for V and 6 bases for J; bases not matched to a gene: 12. The CDR3 has 15 residues. CDR3 coding DNA: TGTGCCTGGGACTCACTTAGGACTAGACCCGGGGAGCTGTTTTTT. Amino acid sequence: CAWDSLRTRPGELFF. The whole variable domain, filled in from reference TRBV30 and TRBJ2-2, reads SQTIHQWPATLVQPVGSPLSLECTVEGTSNPNLYWYRQAAGRGLQLLFYSVGIGQISSEVPQNLSASRPQDRQFILSSKKLLLSDSGFYLCAWDSLRTRPGELFFGEGSRLTVL.